This T cell receptor beta chain is drawn from a study of blood T cell repertoires in COVID-19. Study in general: The cDNA or gDNA used as material had been derived from T cells, B-cell-depleted T cells, or PBMCs.

The CDR3 totals 14 residues. Trimming cost V 0 bases and J 8 bases, with 11 bases left between them. Germline V lookup: CDR1 SGHNT, CDR2 YYREEE (reference sequence). Authors' methods: By means of reference gene primer amplification, nucleated cell counts were estimated. Sequenced by immunoSEQ multiplex PCR; TCRdb stores in-frame clones only, minus some. V and J calls and clone size come straight from that table; D and trimming were deduced from the DNA. The data hold about 200,000 clones, with less than 90% observed a single time. The chain links TRBV5-4 to TRBJ1-4, with D perhaps matching TRBD1 (5 bases). What was sequenced was peripheral blood. The sequence came from a woman aged 45-60 years with acute or convalescent COVID-19. The CDR3 reads CASSLATQGEKLFF. CDR3 coding DNA: TGTGCCAGCAGCTTGGCCACCCAGGGAGAAAAACTGTTTTTT.